This paragraph covers one TCR beta chain sequence. Clones were read by immunoSEQ multiplex PCR, and TCRdb kept only the in-frame ones, dropping some. The sample has roughly 70,000 clones, around 92% seen once. This entry is derived from a study of T cell changes during pregnancy in multiple sclerosis. This clonotype was sampled from a female donor in good health, enrolled as a control in a pregnancy study. This sample comprised peripheral blood, obtained in the third trimester of pregnancy.

The CDR3 spells CASSLDRTSTDTQYF. The CDR3 nucleotides read TGCGCCAGCAGCCTGGACAGAACTTCCACAGATACGCAGTATTTT. The chain employs TRBV5-1 and TRBJ2-3; D may be TRBD1 (6 bases). Trimming shortened V by 4 bases and J by 2 bases, and 14 bases separated the two germline ends. The CDR3 spans 15 residues. CDR1 and CDR2 from the germline V gene are SGHRS and YFSETQ. Supplemented by reference TRBV5-1 and TRBJ2-3, the full variable domain reads KAGVTQTPRYLIKTRGQQVTLSCSPISGHRSVSWYQQTPGQGLQFLFEYFSETQRNKGNFPGRFSGRQFSNSRSEMNVSTLELGDSALYLCASSLDRTSTDTQYFGPGTRLTVL.